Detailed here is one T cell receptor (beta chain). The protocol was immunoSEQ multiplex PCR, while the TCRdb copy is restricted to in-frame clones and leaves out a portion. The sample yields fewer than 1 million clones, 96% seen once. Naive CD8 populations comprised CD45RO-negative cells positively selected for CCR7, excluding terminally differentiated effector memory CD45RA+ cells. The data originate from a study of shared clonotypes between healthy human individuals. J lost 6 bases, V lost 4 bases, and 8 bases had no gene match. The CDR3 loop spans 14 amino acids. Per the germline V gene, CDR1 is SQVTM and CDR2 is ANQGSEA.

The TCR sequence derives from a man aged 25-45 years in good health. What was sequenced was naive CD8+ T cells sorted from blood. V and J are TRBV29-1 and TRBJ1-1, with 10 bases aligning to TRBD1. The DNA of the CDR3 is TGCAGCGTTGCAAGACAGGGGGCCAAGGCTGAAGCTTTCTTT. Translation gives CSVARQGAKAEAFF. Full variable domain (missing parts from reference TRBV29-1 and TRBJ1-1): SAVISQKPSRDICQRGTSLTIQCQVDSQVTMMFWYRQQPGQSLTLIATANQGSEATYESGFVIDKFPISRPNLTFSTLTVSNMSPEDSSIYLCSVARQGAKAEAFFGQGTRLTVV.